These T cell receptor beta chains were read from a single sample in a study of blood T cell repertoires in COVID-19. Sequenced by immunoSEQ multiplex PCR; TCRdb stores in-frame clones only, minus some. The sample lists 130,000 or so clones, roughly 84% occurring once. The source material was PBMCs or T cells enriched from blood (not recorded which). The source is a woman in her twenties or thirties who had recovered from COVID-19. Both conserved end residues are part of each CDR3. D genes are given only for firm matches. Not all rows give a size; the values are once, few, many and, for expanded clones, a class.

D: TRBD1; V: TRBV4-1; size: NA; J: TRBJ2-7; DNA: TGCGCCAGCAGTCGAGGTGGACAGGGGTACGAGCAGTACTTC; CDR3: CASSRGGQGYEQYF
D: NA; V: TRBV3-1/TRBV3-2; size: NA; J: TRBJ1-5; DNA: TGTGCCAGCAGTGTCGGGCAGGGGAGCAATCAGCCCCAGCATTTT; CDR3: CASSVGQGSNQPQHF
D: NA; V: TRBV27; size: NA; J: TRBJ1-5; DNA: TGTGCCAGCAGTCCTCGGACAGAGGAAAATAGCAATCAGCCCCAGCATTTT; CDR3: CASSPRTEENSNQPQHF
D: NA; V: TRBV28; size: NA; J: TRBJ2-3; DNA: TGTGCCAGCAGTTTATTTCGTCCGGGTGTGGGCACAGATACGCAGTATTTT; CDR3: CASSLFRPGVGTDTQYF
D: NA; V: TRBV6-1; size: few; J: TRBJ2-6; DNA: TGTGCCAGCAGTGAAGCGCGACAGGCTGGGGCCAACGTCCTGACTTTC; CDR3: CASSEARQAGANVLTF
D: NA; V: TRBV5-6; size: few; J: TRBJ2-1; DNA: TGTGCCAGCAGCTTTTCCCCCAGCTCCTACAATGAGCAGTTCTTC; CDR3: CASSFSPSSYNEQFF
D: TRBD2; V: TRBV24-1; size: NA; J: TRBJ2-3; DNA: TGTGCCACCAGTAGGGCTAGCGGGAGAGATTTGGATACGCAGTATTTT; CDR3: CATSRASGRDLDTQYF
D: NA; V: TRBV4-1; size: NA; J: TRBJ2-1; DNA: TGCGCCAGCAGCCAGAATCGAGGAAGCTCCTACAATGAGCAGTTCTTC; CDR3: CASSQNRGSSYNEQFF
D: NA; V: TRBV27; size: NA; J: TRBJ2-7; DNA: TGTGCCAGCAGTGTCGGGTCTATTCCCTACGAGCAGTACTTC; CDR3: CASSVGSIPYEQYF
D: NA; V: TRBV27; size: NA; J: TRBJ1-1; DNA: TGTGCCAGCAGTATCTATGGGGGCGAGGGCACTGAAGCTTTCTTT; CDR3: CASSIYGGEGTEAFF
D: NA; V: TRBV7-2; size: NA; J: TRBJ2-7; DNA: TGTGCCAGCAGCGCCCCGGGGAAATACGAGCAGTACTTC; CDR3: CASSAPGKYEQYF
D: TRBD1; V: TRBV28; size: NA; J: TRBJ2-4; DNA: TGTGCCAGCAGTTTCCAGGACAGGGGGGGCAAAAACATTCAGTACTTC; CDR3: CASSFQDRGGKNIQYF
D: NA; V: TRBV7-3; size: NA; J: TRBJ2-6; DNA: TGTGCCAGCAGCTTAACAGGGAGGTCTGCTGGGGCCAACGTCCTGACTTTC; CDR3: CASSLTGRSAGANVLTF
D: TRBD1; V: TRBV6-4; size: NA; J: TRBJ1-2; DNA: TGTGCCAGCAGTGACCCGGGACAGGACTCTATCGCCTATGGCTACACCTTC; CDR3: CASSDPGQDSIAYGYTF
D: NA; V: TRBV6-5; size: NA; J: TRBJ2-2; DNA: TGTGCCAGCAGTTGGGGCAGTAACACCGGGGAGCTGTTTTTT; CDR3: CASSWGSNTGELFF
D: TRBD2; V: TRBV24-1; size: NA; J: TRBJ2-1; DNA: TGTGCCACCAGTGAGTTGGATTGGGAGGGAAGTAACAATGAGCAGTTCTTC; CDR3: CATSELDWEGSNNEQFF
D: NA; V: TRBV19; size: NA; J: TRBJ2-3; DNA: TGTGCCAGTAGTATACAGACAGGGAGGACAGATACGCAGTATTTT; CDR3: CASSIQTGRTDTQYF
D: TRBD1; V: TRBV2; size: NA; J: TRBJ2-5; DNA: TGTGCCAGCAGTGAAAATTGGGGACAGGGGGCTCGAGAGACCCAGTACTTC; CDR3: CASSENWGQGARETQYF
D: TRBD1; V: TRBV18; size: NA; J: TRBJ2-7; DNA: TGTGCCAGCTCACCCACGGGACAGCCCGAGCAGTACTTC; CDR3: CASSPTGQPEQYF
D: TRBD1; V: TRBV2; size: NA; J: TRBJ1-5; DNA: TGTGCCAGCAGCTCCAGGGGGAACAATCAGCCCCAGCATTTT; CDR3: CASSSRGNNQPQHF
D: TRBD1; V: TRBV7-2; size: NA; J: TRBJ1-2; DNA: TGTGCCAGCAGCCATCGACAGGGGCGATTATCTAACTATGGCTACACCTTC; CDR3: CASSHRQGRLSNYGYTF
D: NA; V: TRBV4-3; size: few; J: TRBJ2-5; DNA: TGCGCCAGCAGCCAAGATTTAGGGGGAGGGTCCCCGGGGGCCCAGTACTTC; CDR3: CASSQDLGGGSPGAQYF
D: TRBD2; V: TRBV6-6; size: NA; J: TRBJ2-7; DNA: TGTGCCAGCAGTTCCACTAGCGGAAAATCCTACGAGCAGTACTTC; CDR3: CASSSTSGKSYEQYF
D: TRBD1; V: TRBV6-4; size: NA; J: TRBJ1-2; DNA: TGTGCCAGCAGGGGACAGCAATCCTATGGCTACACCTTC; CDR3: CASRGQQSYGYTF
D: TRBD2; V: TRBV11-2; size: NA; J: TRBJ2-3; DNA: TGTGCCAGCAGCTTCGCGGGAGGGACAGATACGCAGTATTTT; CDR3: CASSFAGGTDTQYF
D: NA; V: TRBV6-4; size: NA; J: TRBJ2-3; DNA: TGTGCCAGCAGTGACTCTGCGGGGAGCACAGATACGCAGTATTTT; CDR3: CASSDSAGSTDTQYF
D: TRBD2; V: TRBV5-1; size: NA; J: TRBJ2-1; DNA: TGCGCCAGCAGCTTGAACCCCCGGGGCGGGAGGCCGTACAATGAGCAGTTCTTC; CDR3: CASSLNPRGGRPYNEQFF
D: TRBD2; V: TRBV6-2/TRBV6-3; size: NA; J: TRBJ2-2; DNA: TGTGCCAGCAGTTACAGGCGGACTAGTGCGACCGGGGAGCTGTTTTTT; CDR3: CASSYRRTSATGELFF
D: TRBD1; V: TRBV27; size: NA; J: TRBJ1-1; DNA: TGTGCCAGCAGTATCATAGGGGGCCGAGGAACTGAAGCTTTCTTT; CDR3: CASSIIGGRGTEAFF
D: TRBD2; V: TRBV7-3; size: NA; J: TRBJ2-5; DNA: TGTGCCAGCAGCTCCCGCGGGGGGCCGCTAGAGACCCAGTACTTC; CDR3: CASSSRGGPLETQYF
D: NA; V: TRBV20-1; size: NA; J: TRBJ1-6; DNA: TGCAGTGCTAGTCCCGACAGTGCTAATTCACCCCTCCACTTT; CDR3: CSASPDSANSPLHF
D: NA; V: TRBV6-5; size: NA; J: TRBJ2-3; DNA: TGTGCCAGCAGACCAGATAGCACAGATACGCAGTATTTT; CDR3: CASRPDSTDTQYF
D: TRBD2; V: TRBV2; size: NA; J: TRBJ2-3; DNA: TGTGCCAGCAGTTCCCCCGGGACTAGCGCCGATACGCAGTATTTT; CDR3: CASSSPGTSADTQYF
D: TRBD2; V: TRBV4-2; size: NA; J: TRBJ2-2; DNA: TGTGCCAGCAGCCTCGGGACTAGCCGGAACACCGGGGAGCTGTTTTTT; CDR3: CASSLGTSRNTGELFF
D: TRBD2; V: TRBV27; size: NA; J: TRBJ2-7; DNA: TGTGCCAGCAGTCCTCGGACTAGCCACGAGCAGTACTTC; CDR3: CASSPRTSHEQYF
D: TRBD2; V: TRBV27; size: NA; J: TRBJ2-7; DNA: TGTGCCAGCAGTTTATTTGGGGGACTAGCTCGGGAGCAGTACTTC; CDR3: CASSLFGGLAREQYF
D: NA; V: TRBV5-1; size: NA; J: TRBJ1-3; DNA: TGCGCCAGCAGCTTGGACAGTTACTCTGGAAACACCATATATTTT; CDR3: CASSLDSYSGNTIYF
D: TRBD1; V: TRBV30; size: few; J: TRBJ1-1; DNA: TGTGCCTGGAGTAGGGACAGGGGGAAACCTGAAGCTTTCTTT; CDR3: CAWSRDRGKPEAFF
D: NA; V: TRBV2; size: NA; J: TRBJ2-7; DNA: TGTGCCAGGAGGGCGGGCGGGGTCTCCTACGAGCAGTACTTC; CDR3: CARRAGGVSYEQYF
D: NA; V: TRBV2; size: NA; J: TRBJ1-1; DNA: TGTGCCAGCTTGATGATCTTCGTCGGCACTGAAGCTTTCTTT; CDR3: CASLMIFVGTEAFF
D: NA; V: TRBV19; size: NA; J: TRBJ1-5; DNA: TGTGCCAGTACCTTAAGGGGAATTAATCAGCCCCAGCATTTT; CDR3: CASTLRGINQPQHF
D: TRBD1; V: TRBV3-1/TRBV3-2; size: once; J: TRBJ2-5; DNA: TGTGCCAGCAGCCGACAGGGTCAAGAGACCCAGTACTTC; CDR3: CASSRQGQETQYF
D: TRBD2; V: TRBV9; size: few; J: TRBJ2-2; DNA: TGTGCCAGCAGCCCTGGGAGGGTCAAACCCACCGGGGAGCTGTTTTTT; CDR3: CASSPGRVKPTGELFF
D: NA; V: TRBV4-3; size: NA; J: TRBJ2-5; DNA: TGCGCCAGCAGCCAAGAACTAGGAAGTGAGACACAAGAGACCCAGTACTTC; CDR3: CASSQELGSETQETQYF
D: TRBD2; V: TRBV3-1/TRBV3-2; size: NA; J: TRBJ2-3; DNA: TGTGCCAGCAGCCAAGAAGGGACTAGCGGAGGGGGGACAGATACGCAGTATTTT; CDR3: CASSQEGTSGGGTDTQYF
D: NA; V: TRBV11-1; size: NA; J: TRBJ2-2; DNA: TGTGCCAGCAGCTTAGCGGGAGGCATGTTAACCGGGGAGCTGTTTTTT; CDR3: CASSLAGGMLTGELFF
D: NA; V: TRBV4-2; size: NA; J: TRBJ1-2; DNA: TGTGCCAGCAGCCAAACAGGCAGATCTGGCTACACCTTC; CDR3: CASSQTGRSGYTF
D: TRBD1; V: TRBV24-1; size: NA; J: TRBJ2-2; DNA: TGTGCCACCAGTGATTTTGGGACAGGGGGCCGGGCCGGGGAGCTGTTTTTT; CDR3: CATSDFGTGGRAGELFF
D: TRBD2; V: TRBV5-1; size: NA; J: TRBJ2-1; DNA: TGCGCCAGCAGCTTGCTAGCGGACTACAATGAGCAGTTCTTC; CDR3: CASSLLADYNEQFF
D: NA; V: TRBV5-8; size: NA; J: TRBJ1-5; DNA: TGTGCCAGCAGCGAGACGGGGGTGGGACAGCCCCAGCATTTT; CDR3: CASSETGVGQPQHF
D: NA; V: TRBV11-1; size: NA; J: TRBJ2-7; DNA: TGTGCCAGCAGCAAAAACAGGGTCTACTCCTACGAGCAGTACTTC; CDR3: CASSKNRVYSYEQYF
D: TRBD1; V: TRBV4-1; size: NA; J: TRBJ1-1; DNA: TGCGCCAGCAGCGAACTAGAGGGGGCGCGTACTGAAGCTTTCTTT; CDR3: CASSELEGARTEAFF
D: TRBD1; V: TRBV6-5; size: NA; J: TRBJ2-7; DNA: TGTGCCAGCCGTCGGGACAGCCGCTACGAGCAGTACTTC; CDR3: CASRRDSRYEQYF
D: NA; V: TRBV7-9; size: NA; J: TRBJ2-5; DNA: TGTGCCAGCAGCTTAGCTGGAGCTCAAGAGACCCAGTACTTC; CDR3: CASSLAGAQETQYF
D: TRBD1; V: TRBV30; size: once; J: TRBJ1-5; DNA: TGTGCCTGGAGTTCCTCACGCGGGACAGGGGCTAATCAGCCCCAGCATTTT; CDR3: CAWSSSRGTGANQPQHF
D: NA; V: TRBV21-1; size: NA; J: TRBJ2-3; DNA: TGTGCCAGCAGCAAAGGGGTCAGAGGTACGCAGTATTTT; CDR3: CASSKGVRGTQYF
D: NA; V: TRBV5-5; size: once; J: TRBJ1-1; DNA: TGTGCCAGCAGCTTGGGTCTGCGGGGGGCCACTGAAGCTTTCTTT; CDR3: CASSLGLRGATEAFF
D: NA; V: TRBV7-6; size: NA; J: TRBJ2-5; DNA: TGTGCCAGCACCCCGGGGCCTTACAATACAGGGGAGACCCAGTACTTC; CDR3: CASTPGPYNTGETQYF
D: TRBD1; V: TRBV20-1; size: NA; J: TRBJ2-7; DNA: TGCAGTGCTAGTACAGGGGGCTACGAGCAGTACTTC; CDR3: CSASTGGYEQYF
D: NA; V: TRBV19; size: once; J: TRBJ2-2; DNA: TGTGCCAGTAGTATGTATCGTACCGGGGAGCTGTTTTTT; CDR3: CASSMYRTGELFF